This is a list of T cell receptor beta chains from one sample in a study of blood T cell repertoires in COVID-19. The assay was immunoSEQ multiplex PCR, and TCRdb's table has in-frame clones only and misses some. The sample lists around 270,000 clones, about 90% occurring once. Sequencing used PBMCs or T cells enriched from blood (not recorded which). The source of these receptors is a woman between 40 and 50 years old who had been exposed to COVID-19. CDR3s include the opening cysteine and the closing phenylalanine or tryptophan. D genes are given only for firm matches. Some rows have no size entry. The others give once, few or many, or a class for an expanded clone.

v_gene	abundance	j_gene	d_gene	CDR3aa	CDR3nt
TRBV7-3	-	TRBJ2-3	TRBD2	CASSRTSGRGDTQYF	TGTGCCAGCAGCCGGACTAGCGGTAGGGGAGATACGCAGTATTTT
TRBV9	-	TRBJ2-1	TRBD2	CASSVTSGSYNEQFF	TGTGCCAGCAGCGTAACAAGCGGGAGTTACAATGAGCAGTTCTTC
TRBV7-9	-	TRBJ2-5	-	CASSLGSRETQYF	TGTGCCAGCAGCTTAGGGTCCCGGGAGACCCAGTACTTC
TRBV30	-	TRBJ2-2	TRBD1	CAWSVDRVTGELFF	TGTGCCTGGAGTGTGGACAGGGTAACCGGGGAGCTGTTTTTT
TRBV16	-	TRBJ1-2	-	CASSLSSSYGYTF	TGTGCCAGCAGCCTCTCGTCGTCGTATGGCTACACCTTC
TRBV6-5	-	TRBJ1-2	-	CASSYSDTYGYTF	TGTGCCAGCAGTTACTCGGACACCTATGGCTACACCTTC
TRBV28	-	TRBJ2-1	TRBD1	CASRGGGTGVYNEQFF	TGTGCCAGCAGAGGAGGCGGGACAGGAGTTTACAATGAGCAGTTCTTC
TRBV3-1/TRBV3-2	once	TRBJ1-1	TRBD1	CASSPRDSLTSSSEAFF	TGTGCCAGCAGCCCCCGGGACAGTTTAACGTCTAGCTCTGAAGCTTTCTTT
TRBV30	-	TRBJ1-5	-	CAWSTGNQPQHF	TGTGCCTGGTCAACAGGCAATCAGCCCCAGCATTTT
TRBV2	-	TRBJ2-5	-	CASSEVKETQYF	TGTGCCAGCAGTGAAGTAAAAGAGACCCAGTACTTC
TRBV28	-	TRBJ1-1	-	CASSLARANTEAFF	TGTGCCAGCAGTTTGGCCAGGGCGAACACTGAAGCTTTCTTT
TRBV30	-	TRBJ1-1	TRBD1	CAWKTGTKGTEAFF	TGTGCCTGGAAGACAGGGACCAAAGGAACTGAAGCTTTCTTT
TRBV28	-	TRBJ1-1	-	CASSLGRVRAFF	TGTGCCAGCAGTTTGGGGAGGGTAAGAGCTTTCTTT
TRBV19	-	TRBJ1-4	-	CASSIREAEKLFF	TGTGCCAGTAGTATTCGGGAAGCCGAAAAACTGTTTTTT
TRBV4-3	-	TRBJ1-2	TRBD1	CASSHTRQGGKTRYGYTF	TGCGCCAGCAGCCACACGCGACAGGGGGGCAAAACTAGATATGGCTACACCTTC
TRBV7-3	-	TRBJ1-1	-	CASSASLGDEAFF	TGTGCCAGCAGCGCGTCCCTCGGGGATGAAGCTTTCTTT
TRBV7-2	-	TRBJ2-2	-	CASSLAPGSVTGELFF	TGTGCCAGCAGCTTAGCGCCGGGGAGTGTCACCGGGGAGCTGTTTTTT
TRBV5-4	-	TRBJ2-1	-	CASSPRGAIRNNEQFF	TGTGCCAGCAGCCCTCGGGGGGCTATTCGAAACAATGAGCAGTTCTTC
TRBV12-3/TRBV12-4	-	TRBJ2-1	TRBD2	CASSFGGNEQFF	TGTGCCAGCAGTTTCGGGGGGAATGAGCAGTTCTTC
TRBV28	-	TRBJ2-3	TRBD1	CASKAGTGGRDTQYF	TGTGCCAGCAAGGCGGGGACAGGGGGTCGGGATACGCAGTATTTT
TRBV28	-	TRBJ1-1	TRBD1	CASSLGWDRGSANTEAFF	TGTGCCAGCAGTTTAGGTTGGGACAGGGGCTCTGCGAACACTGAAGCTTTCTTT
TRBV3-1/TRBV3-2	-	TRBJ1-5	TRBD1	CASSLGTGGQPQHF	TGTGCCAGCAGCCTCGGGACAGGGGGCCAGCCCCAGCATTTT
TRBV5-1	-	TRBJ2-1	-	CASSRGTQGNEQFF	TGCGCCAGCAGCCGCGGGACTCAGGGAAATGAGCAGTTCTTC
TRBV7-8	-	TRBJ2-7	-	CASSLQGGYSYEQYF	TGTGCCAGCAGCTTACAGGGGGGATACTCCTACGAGCAGTACTTC
TRBV5-1	-	TRBJ1-6	TRBD1	CASSVPGQGMNSPLHF	TGCGCCAGCAGCGTCCCGGGACAGGGAATGAATTCACCCCTCCACTTT
TRBV4-2	once	TRBJ2-5	TRBD2	CASSQVVGLAGGQETQYF	TGTGCCAGCAGCCAAGTCGTTGGACTAGCGGGGGGACAAGAGACCCAGTACTTC
TRBV5-8	few	TRBJ2-7	TRBD1	CASSLSRTGSYEQYF	TGTGCCAGCAGCTTGTCGAGGACAGGGTCCTACGAGCAGTACTTC
TRBV28	-	TRBJ2-5	TRBD2	CASSKLAGGPGETQYF	TGTGCCAGCAGCAAACTAGCGGGGGGGCCGGGAGAGACCCAGTACTTC
TRBV7-8	-	TRBJ2-3	-	CASSRATTDTQYF	TGTGCCAGCAGCCGGGCCACCACAGATACGCAGTATTTT
TRBV18	-	TRBJ1-2	TRBD1	CASSPPGQGTSRSGYTF	TGTGCCAGCTCACCACCGGGACAGGGGACGTCGAGGAGTGGCTACACCTTC
TRBV18	-	TRBJ2-1	TRBD2	CASSLGLADNEQFF	TGTGCCAGCTCACTCGGACTAGCGGATAATGAGCAGTTCTTC
TRBV28	-	TRBJ1-2	-	CASSFLDSYGYTF	TGTGCCAGCAGTTTTCTGGACAGCTATGGCTACACCTTC
TRBV27	once	TRBJ2-7	TRBD2	CASSGLALSYEQYF	TGTGCCAGCAGTGGACTAGCTCTTTCCTACGAGCAGTACTTC
TRBV3-1/TRBV3-2	-	TRBJ2-6	-	CASSQKKGVSSGANVLTF	TGTGCCAGCAGCCAAAAAAAGGGGGTGAGCTCTGGGGCCAACGTCCTGACTTTC
TRBV5-4	-	TRBJ2-2	-	CASSHSGRGGALGSGELFF	TGTGCCAGCAGTCACTCCGGGAGAGGGGGCGCATTAGGGTCCGGGGAGCTGTTTTTT
TRBV28	-	TRBJ1-5	-	CASKINGREQPQHF	TGTGCCAGCAAAATAAATGGAAGGGAGCAGCCCCAGCATTTT
TRBV30	-	TRBJ1-1	-	CAWSGIGERTEAFF	TGTGCCTGGAGTGGAATAGGGGAACGAACTGAAGCTTTCTTT
TRBV6-5	once	TRBJ2-7	TRBD2	CASSPTSGEYEQYF	TGTGCCAGCAGTCCGACTAGCGGGGAATACGAGCAGTACTTC
TRBV6-5	-	TRBJ1-5	-	CASSSLAAPNQPQHF	TGTGCCAGCAGTTCTCTAGCGGCTCCTAATCAGCCCCAGCATTTT
TRBV29-1	-	TRBJ1-1	-	CSGAQGGGTEAFF	TGCAGCGGGGCACAGGGTGGGGGCACTGAAGCTTTCTTT
TRBV18	few	TRBJ1-3	-	CASSPLQGSPGNTIYF	TGTGCCAGCTCACCCTTGCAGGGGTCCCCTGGAAACACCATATATTTT